These 27 T cell receptor beta chains were sequenced from one sample in a study of regulatory T cells in long-lasting Graves disease. Time point meaning: newly diagnosed GD, antithyroid drugs for less than 3 months. From RNA extracted from PBMCs, the TCR library was made. Building of the TCR beta libraries involved iRepertoire HTBI primers and Arm-PCR of CDR3 regions. TCRdb itself ran the multiplex PCR reads through MiXCR, one entry per CDR3 protein. The sample carries over 200,000 distinct CDR3 sequences, around 18% recorded once. The same sample was also studied in work on T cells in Graves' hyperthyroidism and ophthalmopathy.

The source was peripheral blood mononuclear cells (PBMCs), collected at new diagnosis, from a patient treated with antithyroid drugs. The receptors come from a woman younger than 45 with Graves disease.

This clonotype was counted ten times or more. The V call is TRBV9, the J call TRBJ2-1, with a tentative D call TRBD1 (5 bases). The germline V gene encodes CDR1 SGDLS and CDR2 YYNGEE. This CDR3 comprises 14 residues. V lost 3 bases, J lost 10 bases, and 17 bases lay in between. The CDR3 reads CASSATRTGPEQFF. Written as DNA, the CDR3 is TGTGCCAGCAGCGCGACTCGAACAGGCCCCGAGCAGTTCTTC.

The table lists this clonotype with a few counts. The chain carries TRBV10-3 and TRBJ1-2, with D maybe TRBD1 (5 bases). The CDR3 spans 14 residues. The germline gives CDR1 ENHRY, CDR2 SYGVKD. V was shortened by 0 bases and J by 3 bases, with 8 bases between the two germline ends. CDR3 in amino acids: CAISESRGDYGYTF. The CDR3 DNA reads as TGTGCCATCAGTGAGTCTCGGGGGGACTATGGCTACACCTTC.

This clonotype was seen many times. DNA for the CDR3: TGTGCCAGTAGTAATCAGGAACGCATCATCGATACGCAGTATTTT. It yields the protein CASSNQERIIDTQYF. The chain couples TRBV19 to TRBJ2-3, with no clear D. Trimming took 4 bases from V and 6 from J, leaving 17 bases between them. In germline, CDR1 is LNHDA, CDR2 SQIVND (reference sequence). The CDR3 is 15 residues long.

This clonotype was picked up a small number of times. V usage is TRBV6-2 or TRBV6-3 and J usage is TRBJ1-1; TRBD1 agrees at 7 bases. J was trimmed by 0 bases and V by 6 bases; bases with no gene match: 7. Germline V CDR1 and CDR2: MNHEY, SVGEGT. This CDR3 has 15 amino acids. CDR3: CASRTRQGVNTEAFF. The CDR3 DNA is TGTGCCAGCAGGACCCGACAGGGAGTGAACACTGAAGCTTTCTTT.

This clonotype was found many times. The rearrangement links TRBV5-1 to TRBJ1-5; 7 positions match TRBD1. CDR1 and CDR2 from the germline V gene are SGHRS and YFSETQ. The V gene end was trimmed by 0 bases and the J gene end by 3 bases; junction bases not matched to a gene: 3. The CDR3 totals 15 residues. CDR3 DNA: TGCGCCAGCAGCTTGGGGGACAGAAACAATCAGCCCCAGCATTTT. It codes for CASSLGDRNNQPQHF.

In its sample, this clonotype was seen many times. The gene calls are TRBV7-9 and TRBJ1-5, with 11 positions matching TRBD1. The CDR3 extends over 16 amino acids. The germline V gene encodes CDR1 SEHNR and CDR2 FQNEAQ (reference sequence). The junction had 1 base not matched to a gene; V was cut back by 1 base and J by 2 bases. The CDR3 loop is CASSLGDRGGNQPQHF. CDR3 nucleotide sequence: TGTGCCAGCAGCTTAGGGGACAGGGGGGGCAATCAGCCCCAGCATTTT.

This clonotype was detected ten times or more. The chain carries TRBV5-4 and TRBJ1-5; D not certain. This CDR3 contains 13 residues. V shed 4 bases and J shed 7 bases, with 12 bases lying between them. Germline V gene data show CDR1 as SGHNT and CDR2 as YYREEE (reference sequence). For the CDR3, the DNA is TGTGCCAGCAGCACCGACACTTTGCAGCCCCAGCATTTT. As protein: CASSTDTLQPQHF.

This clonotype was picked up a small number of times. The rearrangement uses TRBV9 and TRBJ1-1; D is undetermined. CDR3 length equals 13 residues. Germline CDR1 and CDR2: SGDLS and YYNGEE. V was pared by 0 bases and J by 1 base, with 4 bases between. The CDR3 sequence is CASSVDGNTEAFF. The DNA of the CDR3 is TGTGCCAGCAGCGTAGACGGGAACACTGAAGCTTTCTTT.

This clonotype was detected ten times or more. J is TRBJ2-2 and V is TRBV12-3 or TRBV12-4; tentatively, D is TRBD2 (5 bases). This CDR3 has 13 amino acids. The ends were cut back, 2 bases at V and 5 bases at J, with 6 bases in the middle. CDR3 protein: CASSLTGTGELFF. DNA of the CDR3: TGTGCCAGCAGTTTAACGGGGACCGGGGAGCTGTTTTTT.

This clonotype showed up many times. This CDR3 reads CASSNLGGRANYGYTF. The CDR3 DNA sequence: TGCGCCAGCAGTAATCTAGGCGGGAGAGCTAACTATGGCTACACCTTC. The chain combines TRBV5-1 with TRBJ1-2; unclear D gene. Looked up from germline, CDR1 is SGHRS and CDR2 is YFSETQ. The V gene lost 5 bases and the J gene lost 0 bases, with 17 bases spanning the gap. This CDR3 comprises 16 residues.

On this clonotype itself: This may stem from a read error, because a much larger clone lies one nucleotide away. The rearrangement joins TRBV19 to TRBJ1-5; a weak D match, TRBD1 (5 bases). Germline V gene lookup returns CDR1 LNHDA and CDR2 SQIVND (reference sequence). This CDR3 has 16 residues. Trimming took off 4 bases at V and 2 bases at J, with 15 bases between the two ends. The DNA of the CDR3 is TGTGCCAGTAGTAGGGGGTGGAGAGATGGCAATCAGCCCCAGCATTTT. It encodes CASSRGWRDGNQPQHF.

This clonotype was counted a few times. The chain couples TRBV12-3 or TRBV12-4 to TRBJ2-2; TRBD1 might be the D (6 bases). V lost 3 bases and J lost 1, with 9 bases in between. This CDR3 has 15 residues. The CDR3 DNA reads TGTGCCAGCAGTTTTAGACAGGTGAACACCGGGGAGCTGTTTTTT. It translates to CASSFRQVNTGELFF.

The V gene is TRBV6-2 or TRBV6-3, the J gene TRBJ1-2, with D unresolved. The CDR3 length is 14 residues. Per germline, CDR1 MNHEY and CDR2 SVGEGT. Deletions cut 0 bases from V and 2 bases from J, with 7 bases between. The CDR3 DNA is TGTGCCAGCAGTTACTCGGGCCAGAACTATGGCTACACCTTC. Protein sequence: CASSYSGQNYGYTF.

In this sample, this clonotype turned up many times. V gene TRBV28 combines with J gene TRBJ1-2, with D possibly TRBD1 on 6 matching bases. Trimming cost V 7 bases and J 0 bases, with 18 bases left between them. The CDR3 runs 16 residues. Germline lookup yields CDR1 MDHEN and CDR2 SYDVKM. CDR3 region: CASTDGGPTANYGYTF. CDR3 DNA sequence: TGTGCCAGCACAGACGGGGGGCCGACTGCTAACTATGGCTACACCTTC.

This clonotype was recorded at least ten times. V is TRBV6-1 and J is TRBJ2-1; D may be TRBD1 (5 bases). The CDR3 covers 14 residues. V lost 6 bases to trimming and J lost 5 bases, with 14 bases between them. Germline CDR1 and CDR2: MNHNS and SASEGT. The CDR3 DNA reads TGTGCCAGCAGCTCCGGCAGGGCGGACAATGAGCAGTTCTTC. Translation gives CASSSGRADNEQFF.

This clonotype was seen at least ten times. The chain recombines TRBV6-1 with TRBJ1-1; D ambiguous. The CDR3 loop spans 13 amino acids. Germline V lookup: CDR1 MNHNS, CDR2 SASEGT. Trimming removed 5 bases from V and 1 base from J, with 8 bases in between. The CDR3 reads CASSPAENTEAFF. Here the CDR3 DNA reads TGTGCCAGCAGTCCCGCGGAGAACACTGAAGCTTTCTTT.

This clonotype was counted at least ten times. V is TRBV7-2 and J is TRBJ2-7; D not certain. The CDR3 consists of 14 residues. V lost 4 bases to trimming and J lost 0 bases, with 10 bases between them. CDR1 is SGHTA, CDR2 FQGNSA, per germline. This CDR3 is CASSSSGHSYEQYF. Written as DNA, the CDR3 is TGTGCCAGCAGCTCCTCGGGTCACTCCTACGAGCAGTACTTC. The complete variable domain, with remaining parts taken from reference TRBV7-2 and TRBJ2-7, reads GAGVSQSPSNKVTEKGKDVELRCDPISGHTALYWYRQSLGQGLEFLIYFQGNSAPDKSGLPSDRFSAERTGGSVSTLTIQRTQQEDSAVYLCASSSSGHSYEQYFGPGTRLTVT.

This clonotype was seen at least ten times. The chain joins TRBV7-3 to TRBJ2-3; the D gene could be TRBD1 or TRBD2 (5 bases each). The V gene's germline CDR1 is SGHTA and CDR2 FQGTGA. Trimming left V 2 bases short and J 2 bases short, with 8 bases between. This CDR3 has 14 residues. The CDR3 bases are TGTGCCAGCAGCTTAGGGGACCCCACAGATACGCAGTATTTT. This codes for CASSLGDPTDTQYF. The variable domain in full, with the rest retrieved from reference TRBV7-3 and TRBJ2-3, is GAGVSQTPSNKVTEKGKYVELRCDPISGHTALYWYRQSLGQGPEFLIYFQGTGAADDSGLPNDRFFAVRPEGSVSTLKIQRTERGDSAVYLCASSLGDPTDTQYFGPGTRLTVL.

The V gene is TRBV5-1, the J gene TRBJ1-5, with TRBD1 identical over 9 bases. This CDR3 contains 15 residues. The germline gives CDR1 SGHRS, CDR2 YFSETQ. Trimming took 0 bases from V and 4 from J; bases not matched to a gene: 2. Written as DNA, the CDR3 is TGCGCCAGCAGCTTGGGCGGGACAGGGAATCAGCCCCAGCATTTT. As protein: CASSLGGTGNQPQHF.

At least ten counts were recorded for this clonotype. The chain recombines TRBV20-1 with TRBJ2-5; D gene unclear. Germline values: CDR1 DFQATT, CDR2 SNEGSKA (reference sequence). This CDR3 region has 14 residues. The V end was cut by 1 base, the J end by 5 bases, with 14 bases between. The chain's CDR3 is CSARGPLKGETQYF. DNA for the CDR3: TGCAGTGCTAGAGGGCCGCTAAAAGGGGAGACCCAGTACTTC.

This clonotype was detected ten times or more. V is TRBV7-9 and J is TRBJ1-2; no clear D gene. Trimming pared 1 base from V and 0 bases from J, leaving 9 bases between. Looked up from germline, CDR1 is SEHNR and CDR2 is FQNEAQ (reference sequence). There are 15 residues in the CDR3. CDR3 amino acids: CASSLDVRTNYGYTF. CDR3 sequence (DNA): TGTGCCAGCAGCTTAGATGTCAGGACTAACTATGGCTACACCTTC.

This clonotype was seen ten or more times. The chain has TRBV6-1 and TRBJ1-1, with D tentatively TRBD1 (6 bases). V was shortened by 0 bases and J by 0 bases, with 26 bases between the two germline ends. This CDR3 has 21 amino acids. Germline V CDR1 and CDR2: MNHNS, SASEGT. The DNA of the CDR3 is TGTGCCAGCAGTGAAGCTTCCAATAGACAGGCCTTTGCTACCATGAACACTGAAGCTTTCTTT. Protein product: CASSEASNRQAFATMNTEAFF.

Concerning this clonotype itself: A far larger clone is off by one base, so a read error is likely. The genes are TRBV6-1 and TRBJ2-3, with a weak D call TRBD2 (5 bases). In germline, CDR1 is MNHNS, CDR2 SASEGT. The length of the CDR3 is 13 residues. CDR3 in DNA: TGTCCCAGCAGTGGGGAGTATTGGGATACGCAGTATTTT. Its translation is CPSSGEYWDTQYF.

This clonotype was seen many times. The chain combines TRBV12-3 or TRBV12-4 with TRBJ1-1; the D gene is possibly TRBD1 (5 bases). The V and J ends lost 6 bases and 6 bases respectively, with 11 bases between them. The CDR3 has 12 amino acids. CDR3 in amino acids: CASSLGHAEAFF. DNA for the CDR3: TGTGCCAGCAGCCTTGGACACGCTGAAGCTTTCTTT.

This clonotype was found many times. A much larger clone differs from this one at a single base, so this may be a read error. The chain has TRBV7-3 and TRBJ1-1; D gene ambiguous. This CDR3 spans 13 amino acids. Trimming cost V 1 base and J 1 base, with 4 bases left between them. The germline V gene has CDR1 SGHTA and CDR2 FQGTGA. This chain's CDR3 is CASSLNRNTEAFF. The DNA of the CDR3 is TGTGCCAGCAGCTTAAACCGGAACACTGAAGCTTTCTTT.

This clonotype is a singleton in its sample. This chain joins TRBV7-2 and TRBJ2-1; weak D call: TRBD2 (7 bases). This CDR3 has 14 residues. The germline gives CDR1 SGHTA, CDR2 FQGNSA. The ends were cut back, 6 bases at V and 6 bases at J, with 15 bases in the middle. CDR3 protein: CASRFRGGGNEQFF. DNA of the CDR3: TGTGCCAGCAGATTTCGAGGGGGGGGCAATGAGCAGTTCTTC.

The gene calls are TRBV25-1 and TRBJ2-1, with TRBD2 identical over 9 bases. V was pared by 3 bases and J by 1 base, with 4 bases of the junction left unmatched. Germline V lookup: CDR1 MGHDK, CDR2 SYGVNS. The CDR3 loop spans 16 amino acids. The DNA for the CDR3 is TGTGCCAGCAGTGATGTGGCGGGGGGGTCCTACAATGAGCAGTTCTTC. Its translation: CASSDVAGGSYNEQFF.